This TCR beta chain originates from a study of cytomegalovirus exposure and HLA in healthy donors. Study at large: T cells numbering some 170 million yielded around 120 million unique TCR beta sequences in an earlier analysis. The study, taken as a whole, reports: Indistinguishable V segments such as TRBV6-2 and TRBV6-3 were excluded. Accurate predictions that matched the HLA-A and HLA-B alleles of most subjects were reportedly made from TCR beta sequences. According to the study, 180 or so TCR beta chains were cytomegalovirus-associated.

PCR involved 60 Vbeta and 13 Jbeta primers. TCRdb keeps only in-frame clones here, not all; method: immunoSEQ multiplex PCR. The sample contains about 140,000 clones, around 80% of which appear only once. V shed 0 bases and J shed 9 bases, with 12 bases lying between them. The CDR3 is 14 residues long. The V gene's germline CDR1 is LNHNV and CDR2 YYDKDF (reference sequence). Comment on this clone: Its matching antigen is unknown.

This chain uses TRBV15 with TRBJ2-1; maybe TRBD1 (5 bases). This TCR came from a male donor in good health and CMV-seropositive. The sample comprised PBMCs. This CDR3 reads CATSRDIKQGEQFF. In nucleotides, the CDR3 is TGTGCCACCAGCAGAGATATTAAGCAGGGTGAGCAGTTCTTC.